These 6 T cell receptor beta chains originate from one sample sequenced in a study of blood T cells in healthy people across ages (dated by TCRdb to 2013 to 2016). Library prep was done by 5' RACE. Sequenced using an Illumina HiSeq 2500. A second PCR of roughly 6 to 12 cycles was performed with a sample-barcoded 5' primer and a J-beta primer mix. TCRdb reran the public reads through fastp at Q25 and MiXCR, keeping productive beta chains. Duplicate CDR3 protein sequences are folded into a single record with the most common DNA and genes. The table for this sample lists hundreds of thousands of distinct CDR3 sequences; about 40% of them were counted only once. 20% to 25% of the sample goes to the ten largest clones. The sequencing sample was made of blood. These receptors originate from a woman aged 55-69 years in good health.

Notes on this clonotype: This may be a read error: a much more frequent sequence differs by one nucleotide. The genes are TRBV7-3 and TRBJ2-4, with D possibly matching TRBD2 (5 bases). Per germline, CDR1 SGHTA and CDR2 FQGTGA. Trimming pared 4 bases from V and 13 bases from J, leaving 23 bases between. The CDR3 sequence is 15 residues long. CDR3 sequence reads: CASSSTPKRVYGQYF. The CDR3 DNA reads TGTGCCAGCAGCTCGACACCAAAGAGGGTCTACGGGCAGTACTTC.

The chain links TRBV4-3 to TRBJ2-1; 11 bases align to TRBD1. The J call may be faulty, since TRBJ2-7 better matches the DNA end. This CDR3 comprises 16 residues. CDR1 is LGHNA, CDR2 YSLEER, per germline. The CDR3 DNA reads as TGCGCCAGCAGCCAAAACCGGGGACAGGGGGCCTACGAGCAGTACTTC. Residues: CASSQNRGQGAYEQYF.

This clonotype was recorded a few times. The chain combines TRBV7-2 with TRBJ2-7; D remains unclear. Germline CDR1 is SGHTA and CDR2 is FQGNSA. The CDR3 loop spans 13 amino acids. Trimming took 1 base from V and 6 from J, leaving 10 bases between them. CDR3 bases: TGTGCCAGCAGCTTAGTCAAGGGAACCGAGCAGTACTTC. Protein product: CASSLVKGTEQYF.

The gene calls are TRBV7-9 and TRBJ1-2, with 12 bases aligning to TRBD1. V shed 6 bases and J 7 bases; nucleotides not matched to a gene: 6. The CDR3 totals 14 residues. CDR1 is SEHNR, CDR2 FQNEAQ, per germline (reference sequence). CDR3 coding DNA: TGTGCCAGCAGGTCCGGGACAGGGGGCGGTGGCTACACCTTC. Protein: CASRSGTGGGGYTF.

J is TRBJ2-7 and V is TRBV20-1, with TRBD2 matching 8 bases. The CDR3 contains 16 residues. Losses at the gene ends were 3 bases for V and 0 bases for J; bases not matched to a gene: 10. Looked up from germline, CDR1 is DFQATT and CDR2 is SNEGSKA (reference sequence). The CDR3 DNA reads TGCAGTGCTAGTACTTCTGGGAGCGGGGGCTCCTACGAGCAGTACTTC. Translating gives CSASTSGSGGSYEQYF.

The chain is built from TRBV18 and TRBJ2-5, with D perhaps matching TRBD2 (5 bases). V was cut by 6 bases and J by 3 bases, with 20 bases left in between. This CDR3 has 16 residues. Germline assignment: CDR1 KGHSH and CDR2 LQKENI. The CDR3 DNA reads TGTGCCAGCTCCCCGCGGAGAGGAGTCGGGGAAGAGACCCAGTACTTC. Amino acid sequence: CASSPRRGVGEETQYF.